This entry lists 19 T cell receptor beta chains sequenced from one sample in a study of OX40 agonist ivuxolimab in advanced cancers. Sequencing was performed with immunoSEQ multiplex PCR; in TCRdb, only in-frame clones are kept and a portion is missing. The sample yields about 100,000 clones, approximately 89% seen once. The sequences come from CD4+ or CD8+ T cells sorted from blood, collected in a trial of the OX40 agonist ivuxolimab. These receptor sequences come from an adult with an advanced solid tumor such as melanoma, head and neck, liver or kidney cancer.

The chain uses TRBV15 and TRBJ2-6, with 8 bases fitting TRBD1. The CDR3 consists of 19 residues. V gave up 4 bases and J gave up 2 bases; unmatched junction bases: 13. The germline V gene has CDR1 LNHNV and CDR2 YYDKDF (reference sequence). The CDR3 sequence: CATSTSGTGMGPGANVLTF. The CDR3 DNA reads TGTGCCACCAGCACCTCTGGGACAGGCATGGGTCCTGGGGCCAACGTCCTGACTTTC.

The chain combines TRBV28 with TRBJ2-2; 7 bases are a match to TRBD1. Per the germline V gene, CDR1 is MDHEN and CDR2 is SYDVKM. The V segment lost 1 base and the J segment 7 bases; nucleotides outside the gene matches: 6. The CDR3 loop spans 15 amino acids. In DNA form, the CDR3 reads TGTGCCAGCAGTTTATCCCCAACAGGGGTCGGGGAGCTGTTTTTT. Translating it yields CASSLSPTGVGELFF.

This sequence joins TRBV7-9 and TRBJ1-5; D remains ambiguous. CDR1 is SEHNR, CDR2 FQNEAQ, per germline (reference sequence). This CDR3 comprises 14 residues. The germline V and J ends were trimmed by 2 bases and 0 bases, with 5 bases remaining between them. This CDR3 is CASSLLDSNQPQHF. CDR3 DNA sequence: TGTGCCAGCAGCTTATTAGATAGCAATCAGCCCCAGCATTTT.

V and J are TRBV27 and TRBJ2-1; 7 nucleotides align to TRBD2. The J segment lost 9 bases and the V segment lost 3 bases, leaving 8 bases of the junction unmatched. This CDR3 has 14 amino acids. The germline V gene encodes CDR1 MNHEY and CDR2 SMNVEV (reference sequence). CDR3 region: CASSFFQREGEQFF. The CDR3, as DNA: TGTGCCAGCAGTTTCTTCCAGCGGGAAGGTGAGCAGTTCTTC.

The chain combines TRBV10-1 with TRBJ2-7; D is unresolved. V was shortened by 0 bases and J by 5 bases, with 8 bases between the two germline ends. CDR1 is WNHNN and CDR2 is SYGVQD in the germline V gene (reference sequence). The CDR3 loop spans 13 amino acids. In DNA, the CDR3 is TGCGCCAGCAGTGAGTCAGGGCCCAACGAGCAGTACTTC. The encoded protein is CASSESGPNEQYF.

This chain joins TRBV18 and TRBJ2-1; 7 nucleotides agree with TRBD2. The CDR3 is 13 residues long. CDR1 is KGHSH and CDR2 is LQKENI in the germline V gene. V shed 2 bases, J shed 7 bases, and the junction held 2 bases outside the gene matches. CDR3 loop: CASSPGGGNEQFF. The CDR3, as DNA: TGTGCCAGCTCACCAGGGGGAGGGAATGAGCAGTTCTTC.

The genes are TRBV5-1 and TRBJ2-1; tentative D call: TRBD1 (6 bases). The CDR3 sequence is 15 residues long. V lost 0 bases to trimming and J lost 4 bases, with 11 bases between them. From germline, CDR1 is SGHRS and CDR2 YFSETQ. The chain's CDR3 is CASSLARTDYNEQFF. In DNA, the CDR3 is TGCGCCAGCAGCTTGGCCAGGACAGATTACAATGAGCAGTTCTTC.

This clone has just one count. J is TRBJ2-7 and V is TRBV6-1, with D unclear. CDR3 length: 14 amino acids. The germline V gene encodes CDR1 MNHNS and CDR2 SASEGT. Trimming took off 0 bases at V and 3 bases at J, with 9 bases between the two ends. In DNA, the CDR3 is TGTGCCAGCAGTGAAGCTCACAAATACTACGAGCAGTACTTC. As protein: CASSEAHKYYEQYF.

The CDR3 region is CAWSVGVDQPQHF. The CDR3 nucleotides are TGTGCCTGGAGTGTCGGGGTGGATCAGCCCCAGCATTTT. The rearrangement uses TRBV30 and TRBJ1-5; D is unresolved. Looked up from germline, CDR1 is GTSNPN and CDR2 is SVGIG (reference sequence). The CDR3 contains 13 residues. V lost 0 bases, J lost 5 bases, and 8 bases lay in between.

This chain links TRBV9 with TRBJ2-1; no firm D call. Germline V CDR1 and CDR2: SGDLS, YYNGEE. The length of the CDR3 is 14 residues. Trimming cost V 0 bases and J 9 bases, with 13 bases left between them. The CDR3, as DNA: TGTGCCAGCAGCGTAGCTTCGGTAAGGAGTGAGCAGTTCTTC. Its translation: CASSVASVRSEQFF. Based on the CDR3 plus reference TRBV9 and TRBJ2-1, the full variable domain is DSGVTQTPKHLITATGQRVTLRCSPRSGDLSVYWYQQSLDQGLQFLIQYYNGEERAKGNILERFSAQQFPDLHSELNLSSLELGDSALYFCASSVASVRSEQFFGPGTRLTVL.

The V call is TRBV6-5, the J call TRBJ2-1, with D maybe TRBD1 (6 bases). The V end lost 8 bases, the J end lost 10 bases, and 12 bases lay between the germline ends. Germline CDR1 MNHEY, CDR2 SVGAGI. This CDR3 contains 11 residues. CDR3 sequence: CASGGRSEQFF. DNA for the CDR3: TGTGCCAGCGGGGGCAGGTCAGAGCAGTTCTTC.

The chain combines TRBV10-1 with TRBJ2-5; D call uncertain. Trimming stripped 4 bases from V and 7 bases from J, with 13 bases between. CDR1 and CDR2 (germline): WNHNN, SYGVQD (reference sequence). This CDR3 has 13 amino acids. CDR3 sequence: CASSGDPLGTQYF. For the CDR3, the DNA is TGCGCCAGCAGTGGGGATCCGCTTGGGACCCAGTACTTC.

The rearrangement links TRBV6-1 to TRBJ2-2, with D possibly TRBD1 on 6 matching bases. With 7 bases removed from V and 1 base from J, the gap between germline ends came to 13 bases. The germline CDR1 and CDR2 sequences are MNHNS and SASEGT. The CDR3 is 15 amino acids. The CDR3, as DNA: TGTGCCAGCACTATAGGGGGAGTGAACACCGGGGAGCTGTTTTTT. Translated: CASTIGGVNTGELFF.

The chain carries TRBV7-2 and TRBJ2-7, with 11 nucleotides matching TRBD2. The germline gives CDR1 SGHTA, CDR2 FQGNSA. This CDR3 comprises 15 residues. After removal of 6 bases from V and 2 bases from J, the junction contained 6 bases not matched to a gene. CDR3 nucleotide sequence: TGTGCCAGCAGTTACACTAGCGGGGGAGCCTACGAGCAGTACTTC. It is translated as CASSYTSGGAYEQYF.

The CDR3 nucleotides read TGCGCCAGCAGCTTGACCGCCGGGTCAAAGGTCTACACCTTC. Translation: CASSLTAGSKVYTF. This chain joins TRBV5-1 and TRBJ1-2; D is unresolved. The CDR3 spans 14 residues. The germline gives CDR1 SGHRS, CDR2 YFSETQ. Trimming cost V 1 base and J 10 bases, with 17 bases left between them.

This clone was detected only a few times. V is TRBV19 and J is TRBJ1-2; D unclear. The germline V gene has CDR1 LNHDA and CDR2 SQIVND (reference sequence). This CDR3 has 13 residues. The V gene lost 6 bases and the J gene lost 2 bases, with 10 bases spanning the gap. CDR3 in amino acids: CASRESGNYGYTF. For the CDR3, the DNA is TGTGCCAGTAGGGAGTCTGGGAACTATGGCTACACCTTC.

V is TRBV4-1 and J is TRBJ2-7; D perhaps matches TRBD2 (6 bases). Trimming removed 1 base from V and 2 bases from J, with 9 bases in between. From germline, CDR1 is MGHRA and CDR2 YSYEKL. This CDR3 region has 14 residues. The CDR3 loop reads CASSQGGGAYEQYF. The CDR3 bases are TGCGCCAGCAGCCAAGGGGGCGGGGCCTACGAGCAGTACTTC.

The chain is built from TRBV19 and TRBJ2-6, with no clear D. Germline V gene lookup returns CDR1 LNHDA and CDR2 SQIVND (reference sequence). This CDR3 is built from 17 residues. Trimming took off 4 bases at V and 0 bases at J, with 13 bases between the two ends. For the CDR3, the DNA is TGTGCCAGTAGTACCCTCCTTCAGGTCTCTGGGGCCAACGTCCTGACTTTC. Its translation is CASSTLLQVSGANVLTF.

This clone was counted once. CDR3 sequence (DNA): TGTGCCAGCAGTTACTCACGTTCTAACACTGAAGCTTTCTTT. Its protein product is CASSYSRSNTEAFF. The V and J genes are TRBV6-5 and TRBJ1-1; no clear D. V lost 0 bases to trimming and J lost 2 bases, with 7 bases between them. The CDR3 has 14 amino acids. The V gene's germline CDR1 is MNHEY and CDR2 SVGAGI.